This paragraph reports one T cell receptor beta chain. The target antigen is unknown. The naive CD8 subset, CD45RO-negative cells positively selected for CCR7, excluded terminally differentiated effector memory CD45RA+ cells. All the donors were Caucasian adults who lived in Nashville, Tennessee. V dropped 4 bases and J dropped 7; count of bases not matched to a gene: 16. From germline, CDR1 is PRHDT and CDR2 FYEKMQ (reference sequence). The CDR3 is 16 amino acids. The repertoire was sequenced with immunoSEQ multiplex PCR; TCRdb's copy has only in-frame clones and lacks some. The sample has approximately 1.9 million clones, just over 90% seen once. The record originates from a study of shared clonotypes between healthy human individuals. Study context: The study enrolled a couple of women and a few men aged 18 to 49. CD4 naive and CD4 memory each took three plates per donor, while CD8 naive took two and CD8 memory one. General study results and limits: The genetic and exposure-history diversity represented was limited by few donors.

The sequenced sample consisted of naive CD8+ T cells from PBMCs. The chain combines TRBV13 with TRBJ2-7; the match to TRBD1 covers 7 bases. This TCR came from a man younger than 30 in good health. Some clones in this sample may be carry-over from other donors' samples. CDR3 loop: CASSSPSGTDIREQYF. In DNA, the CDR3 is TGTGCCAGCAGCTCCCCTTCCGGGACAGATATACGGGAGCAGTACTTC.